One and the same sample provided the 17 T cell receptor beta chains below, sequenced in a study of shared clonotypes between healthy human individuals. This table comes from immunoSEQ multiplex PCR, and its TCRdb copy is limited to in-frame clones, with some not included. This table holds 1.6 million or so clones, 95% to 97% found once. The material sequenced was naive CD4+ T cells sorted from blood. The subset denotes: CD45RA+ positively selected. The receptor set was obtained from a young man in good health.

The gene calls are TRBV5-6 and TRBJ1-4; tentatively, D is TRBD1 (6 bases). The V gene's germline CDR1 is SGHDT and CDR2 YYEEEE. The CDR3 extends over 14 amino acids. Trimming took off 6 bases at V and 5 bases at J, with 14 bases between the two ends. CDR3: CASTPGGPNEKLFF. As DNA, the CDR3 is TGTGCCAGCACCCCTGGGGGGCCAAATGAAAAACTGTTTTTT.

V is TRBV10-1 and J is TRBJ2-7; D gene unclear. The CDR3 has 13 residues. V lost 0 bases and J lost 7, with 10 bases in between. The V gene's germline CDR1 is WNHNN and CDR2 SYGVQD (reference sequence). The CDR3 reads CASSESGNGEQYF. As DNA, the CDR3 is TGCGCCAGCAGTGAGTCGGGTAACGGGGAGCAGTACTTC.

The chain couples TRBV10-3 to TRBJ1-1, with 8 bases lining up with TRBD1. Germline-derived CDR1 and CDR2 are ENHRY and SYGVKD. The junction had 4 bases not matched to a gene; V was cut back by 0 bases and J by 1 base. This CDR3 has 16 residues. The CDR3 sequence is CAISESQGAGNTEAFF. DNA of the CDR3: TGTGCCATCAGTGAGTCGCAGGGGGCGGGGAACACTGAAGCTTTCTTT.

This clone was seen once. V gene TRBV9 combines with J gene TRBJ2-3; D is uncertain. V was shortened by 2 bases and J by 2 bases, with 15 bases between the two germline ends. The germline gives CDR1 SGDLS, CDR2 YYNGEE. This CDR3 comprises 16 residues. CDR3 protein: CASSVAAVGSTDTQYF. The CDR3 DNA follows: TGTGCCAGCAGCGTCGCCGCGGTCGGTTCCACAGATACGCAGTATTTT.

V is TRBV9 and J is TRBJ2-7; 8 bases are shared with TRBD2. In germline, CDR1 is SGDLS, CDR2 YYNGEE. The J segment lost 5 bases and the V segment lost 2 bases, leaving 9 bases of the junction unmatched. CDR3 length: 15 residues. CDR3 residues: CASSVGTRLLNEQYF. CDR3 nucleotide sequence: TGTGCCAGCAGCGTCGGGACTAGGCTACTTAACGAGCAGTACTTC.

This clone was seen a single time. J is TRBJ2-7 and V is TRBV11-2; D call uncertain. The CDR3 covers 14 residues. Deletions cut 2 bases from V and 3 bases from J, with 11 bases between. Germline CDR1 and CDR2: SGHAT and FQNNGV. CDR3 amino acids: CASSLNRVYYEQYF. The CDR3 nucleotides read TGTGCCAGCAGCTTAAATCGAGTGTACTACGAGCAGTACTTC.

The CDR3: CASSVTGEIEAFF. DNA of the CDR3: TGTGCCAGCAGTGTTACAGGGGAGATCGAAGCTTTCTTT. V is TRBV2 and J is TRBJ1-1; TRBD1 matches 7 bases. The CDR3 covers 13 residues. Germline lookup yields CDR1 SNHLY and CDR2 FYNNEI. Trimming at V came to 4 bases and at J to 8 bases, leaving 7 bases not matched to a gene.

This clone appeared a few times. This rearrangement joins TRBV12-5 to TRBJ2-5, with D perhaps TRBD1 or TRBD2 (5 bases each). Trimming pared 4 bases from V and 4 bases from J, leaving 10 bases between. The CDR3 consists of 13 residues. Looked up from germline, CDR1 is LGHNT and CDR2 is FRNRAP. The CDR3 DNA reads TGTGCTAGTGGTTCCTCCGGGGCAGAGACCCAGTACTTC. It codes for CASGSSGAETQYF.

V usage is TRBV25-1 and J usage is TRBJ1-1, with 7 bases that match TRBD1. The CDR3 is 14 residues long. Germline V CDR1 and CDR2: MGHDK, SYGVNS. With 2 bases clipped from V and 5 bases from J, the junction kept 5 bases outside the gene matches. The CDR3 DNA follows: TGTGCCAGCAGTGAAAGAAGGGGGCCAACTGAAGCTTTCTTT. As protein: CASSERRGPTEAFF.

In the case of this clone: This CDR3 is also generated by other DNA sequences in the sample. This chain uses TRBV18 with TRBJ2-1; D gene unclear. Trimming shortened V by 4 bases and J by 3 bases, and 4 bases separated the two germline ends. Germline V gene lookup returns CDR1 KGHSH and CDR2 LQKENI. CDR3 size: 12 residues. The CDR3 protein is CASSLGYNEQFF. The DNA of the CDR3 is TGTGCCAGCTCACTGGGCTACAATGAGCAGTTCTTC.

The J gene is TRBJ2-6, the V gene TRBV29-1; TRBD1 matches at 7 bases. There are 18 residues in the CDR3. Germline CDR1 reads SQVTM; CDR2 reads ANQGSEA. V lost 5 bases and J lost 0; bases outside the gene matches: 13. DNA of the CDR3: TGCAGCGTTTCCGCCTTCGGGACAGACCGCTCTGGGGCCAACGTCCTGACTTTC. Its protein is CSVSAFGTDRSGANVLTF.

The J gene is TRBJ2-1, the V gene TRBV19; 7 positions agree with TRBD1. CDR1 and CDR2 (germline): LNHDA, SQIVND (reference sequence). V dropped 4 bases and J dropped 4; count of bases not matched to a gene: 4. The CDR3 spans 14 residues. The CDR3 DNA reads as TGTGCCAGTAGTACAGGGGGAAGGTACAATGAGCAGTTCTTC. Amino acid sequence: CASSTGGRYNEQFF.

This chain joins TRBV7-6 and TRBJ2-1; weak D call: TRBD2 (6 bases). The CDR3 contains 17 residues. V lost 6 bases to trimming and J lost 8 bases, with 26 bases between them. CDR1 is SGHVS and CDR2 is FNYEAQ in the germline V gene. CDR3 region: CASRQRAASVSIDEQFF. The DNA for the CDR3 is TGTGCCAGCAGACAACGGGCGGCTAGCGTCAGCATCGATGAGCAGTTCTTC.

The V and J genes are TRBV29-1 and TRBJ1-5; no reliable D call. V lost 3 bases to trimming and J lost 2 bases, with 11 bases between them. This CDR3 region has 14 residues. Germline V gene sequence: CDR1 SQVTM, CDR2 ANQGSEA. The CDR3 coding sequence is TGCAGCGTTGAGGCGGTTTGGGGCAATCAGCCCCAGCATTTT. Translating it yields CSVEAVWGNQPQHF.

The count of this clone is one. V gene TRBV1 combines with J gene TRBJ2-7; the D call TRBD2 from the table was never checked on the DNA. TRBV1 represents a pseudogene. The CDR3 spans 17 residues. CDR3 bases: TGCACCAGCAGCCAAGCGTACCGGAGGGGAACCACCTACGAGCAGTACTTC. Translating it yields CTSSQAYRRGTTYEQYF.

The V and J genes are TRBV5-1 and TRBJ2-5; the match to TRBD1 covers 8 bases. Trimming at V came to 3 bases and at J to 6 bases, leaving 10 bases not matched to a gene. This CDR3 region has 15 residues. Germline loops: CDR1 SGHRS, CDR2 YFSETQ. CDR3 in DNA: TGCGCCAGCAGCTCGGGACAGGAGGCAGGGCAGACCCAGTACTTC. Its protein is CASSSGQEAGQTQYF.

This rearrangement joins TRBV5-6 to TRBJ2-3; possible D gene TRBD2, 6 bases. V dropped 2 bases and J dropped 1 base, with 8 bases sitting between them. Germline V lookup: CDR1 SGHDT, CDR2 YYEEEE. The CDR3 runs to 14 residues. Here the CDR3 reads CASSFASGTDTQYF. CDR3 DNA: TGTGCCAGCAGCTTCGCTAGCGGCACAGATACGCAGTATTTT. Full variable domain (outside the CDR3, taken from reference TRBV5-6 and TRBJ2-3): DAGVTQSPTHLIKTRGQQVTLRCSPKSGHDTVSWYQQALGQGPQFIFQYYEEEERQRGNFPDRFSGHQFPNYSSELNVNALLLGDSALYLCASSFASGTDTQYFGPGTRLTVL.